This TCR beta chain was profiled in a study of T cells in Graves' hyperthyroidism and ophthalmopathy. Patients between 18 and 65 years old had hyperthyroidism, newly diagnosed and lasting under 2 months. Patients were excluded because of uncontrolled infection, other autoimmune disease, pregnancy or lactation. The PBMCs were taken from 10 ml of fresh peripheral blood. The source material, RNA transcripts, was used to amplify TCR beta CDR3 regions. The HTBI set primed first-round TCR CDR3 RT-PCR. TCRdb re-called the multiplex PCR reads through MiXCR, storing one row per CDR3 protein. This table has roughly 840,000 distinct CDR3 sequences, approximately 40% appearing once. By frequency in the sample, this clonotype is medium-sized. Germline V CDR1 and CDR2: SQVTM, ANQGSEA. CDR3 length: 13 residues. Trimming cost V 3 bases and J 1 base, with 9 bases left between them.

The sequenced sample consisted of blood. This chain uses TRBV29-1 with TRBJ2-5, with D unclear. This receptor was identified in a man aged 18-30 years with Graves' hyperthyroidism. CDR3 amino acids: CSVDPSRQETQYF. CDR3 in DNA: TGCAGCGTTGATCCCTCCCGCCAAGAGACCCAGTACTTC.